A single sample gave rise to the 18 T cell receptor beta chains below, sequenced in a study of blood T cell repertoires in COVID-19. Generated by immunoSEQ multiplex PCR, the TCRdb table keeps only in-frame clones and is missing some. The profile shows 100,000 to 150,000 clones, roughly nine tenths of them singletons. Sequencing was carried out using peripheral blood. All receptors derive from a man between 65 and 80 years old with active or convalescent COVID-19.

This clone has more than one count but fewer than ten. Other DNA sequences in the sample encode the same CDR3. V and J are TRBV19 and TRBJ2-1, with D perhaps matching TRBD2 (6 bases). Germline V lookup: CDR1 LNHDA, CDR2 SQIVND (reference sequence). Trimming stripped 6 bases from V and 4 bases from J, with 13 bases between. CDR3 length: 14 amino acids. CDR3 in DNA: TGTGCCAGTAGCGCCGGGACTGATTACAATGAGCAGTTCTTC. This codes for CASSAGTDYNEQFF.

This clone was found once. This sequence joins TRBV28 and TRBJ2-3, with D tentatively TRBD2 (5 bases). This CDR3 has 15 residues. Between the trimmed V and J ends, which lost 3 bases and 1 base, there was a span of 11 bases. The germline gives CDR1 MDHEN, CDR2 SYDVKM. The CDR3 loop reads CASSFQLGGTDTQYF. Written as DNA, the CDR3 is TGTGCCAGCAGTTTTCAGCTGGGAGGCACAGATACGCAGTATTTT.

The chain links TRBV27 to TRBJ2-3, with 14 bases identical to TRBD2. The V gene's germline CDR1 is MNHEY and CDR2 SMNVEV (reference sequence). J lost 8 bases, V lost 6 bases, and 4 bases had no gene match. CDR3 length: 14 amino acids. CDR3 loop: CASSPGLAGGTQYF. The CDR3 DNA follows: TGTGCCAGCAGCCCCGGACTAGCGGGAGGTACGCAGTATTTT.

V usage is TRBV7-2 and J usage is TRBJ1-5; 10 positions match TRBD1. V lost 1 base, J lost 6 bases, and 6 bases stayed unmatched. The length of the CDR3 is 16 residues. CDR1 and CDR2 from the germline V gene are SGHTA and FQGNSA. The CDR3 reads CASSLEGTGVGQPQHF. CDR3 nucleotide sequence: TGTGCCAGCAGCTTAGAAGGGACAGGGGTGGGTCAGCCCCAGCATTTT.

The CDR3 spells CASSYGSGSGPYEQYF. The DNA for the CDR3 is TGTGCCAGCAGTTATGGAAGCGGGAGCGGGCCCTACGAGCAGTACTTC. The V call is TRBV6-5, the J call TRBJ2-7; 8 nucleotides line up with TRBD2. The V segment lost 3 bases and the J segment 2 bases; nucleotides outside the gene matches: 9. The CDR3 is made up of 16 amino acids. Germline V gives CDR1 MNHEY, CDR2 SVGAGI.

This sequence joins TRBV27 and TRBJ2-5, with a tentative D call TRBD2 (6 bases). This CDR3 has 16 amino acids. V was clipped by 6 bases and J by 1 base, with 18 bases between them. The germline V gene encodes CDR1 MNHEY and CDR2 SMNVEV (reference sequence). CDR3 sequence (DNA): TGTGCCAGCAGCCAACTCAGCGGGCTCTTCCAAGAGACCCAGTACTTC. Translation gives CASSQLSGLFQETQYF.

This clone was observed once. The chain carries TRBV18 and TRBJ1-2; 9 positions agree with TRBD1. This CDR3 spans 15 amino acids. Germline assignment: CDR1 KGHSH and CDR2 LQKENI. The V and J ends lost 0 bases and 10 bases, in that order; junction bases with no gene match: 9. CDR3 nucleotide sequence: TGTGCCAGCTCACCACCGCACGGGACAGGGTTGAACTACACCTTC. Translating gives CASSPPHGTGLNYTF. The variable domain in full, completed from reference TRBV18 and TRBJ1-2, reads NAGVMQNPRHLVRRRGQEARLRCSPMKGHSHVYWYRQLPEEGLKFMVYLQKENIIDESGMPKERFSAEFPKEGPSILRIQQVVRGDSAAYFCASSPPHGTGLNYTFGSGTRLTVV.

The chain links TRBV12-3 or TRBV12-4 to TRBJ2-7; D not resolved. V was shortened by 5 bases and J by 3 bases, with 11 bases between the two germline ends. This CDR3 is 13 amino acids long. As DNA, the CDR3 is TGTGCCAGCAGTATTTCTAGTTACTACGAGCAGTACTTC. Protein product: CASSISSYYEQYF.

The chain joins TRBV28 to TRBJ2-7, with TRBD1 matching 8 bases. J lost 7 bases, V lost 6 bases, and 14 bases had no gene match. This CDR3 spans 15 amino acids. Germline CDR1 and CDR2: MDHEN and SYDVKM. The CDR3 spells CASRLDRVTSGEQYF. The CDR3 nucleotides read TGTGCCAGCAGGTTGGACAGGGTGACCTCTGGAGAGCAGTACTTC.

This chain joins TRBV28 and TRBJ1-2; 10 bases map to TRBD1. V shed 3 bases, J shed 0 bases, and the junction held 7 bases outside the gene matches. The CDR3 has 17 amino acids. Germline V gene lookup returns CDR1 MDHEN and CDR2 SYDVKM. In DNA form, the CDR3 reads TGTGCCAGCAGTTTTCACGGACAGGGGGGGTCTAACTATGGCTACACCTTC. Translation gives CASSFHGQGGSNYGYTF.

The chain uses TRBV18 and TRBJ1-5; 8 bases are shared with TRBD1. V dropped 6 bases and J dropped 4; count of bases not matched to a gene: 8. This CDR3 contains 15 residues. Germline values: CDR1 KGHSH, CDR2 LQKENI. This CDR3 reads CASSLQGQENQPQHF. The CDR3 coding sequence is TGTGCCAGCTCCCTTCAGGGACAGGAGAATCAGCCCCAGCATTTT.

This sequence joins TRBV30 and TRBJ1-1; a possible D gene is TRBD1 (6 bases). Per germline, CDR1 GTSNPN and CDR2 SVGIG (reference sequence). This CDR3 has 12 amino acids. V lost 0 bases and J 6 bases, leaving 8 bases between the germline ends. The CDR3 reads CAWSVQGAEAFF. The CDR3 DNA follows: TGTGCCTGGAGTGTACAGGGCGCTGAAGCTTTCTTT.

The chain joins TRBV7-3 to TRBJ2-7; D is perhaps TRBD2 (5 bases). CDR1 is SGHTA, CDR2 FQGTGA, per germline. The CDR3 runs to 13 residues. V lost 1 base, J lost 6 bases, and 10 bases lay in between. The CDR3 DNA sequence: TGTGCCAGCAGCTTAAGCGGGTGGCGCGAGCAGTACTTC. Translating gives CASSLSGWREQYF.

Only a few counts were recorded for this clone. This chain connects TRBV7-2 to TRBJ1-2; 7 bases line up with TRBD1. This CDR3 has 15 amino acids. Looked up from germline, CDR1 is SGHTA and CDR2 is FQGNSA. V was pared by 5 bases and J by 3 bases, with 9 bases of the junction left unmatched. Here the CDR3 DNA reads TGTGCCAGCAGCCCCCGAGGGGGGACAGACTATGGCTACACCTTC. Translating it yields CASSPRGGTDYGYTF.

The V gene is TRBV2, the J gene TRBJ1-5, with a weak D call TRBD1 (5 bases). CDR3 size: 18 residues. V lost 6 bases and J lost 0, with 21 bases in between. Germline V gene lookup returns CDR1 SNHLY and CDR2 FYNNEI. For the CDR3, the DNA is TGTGCCAGCAGGGCCCGCAGTGGACAAACATATAGCAATCAGCCCCAGCATTTT. Translated: CASRARSGQTYSNQPQHF.

The chain joins TRBV10-3 to TRBJ2-3; maybe TRBD1 (6 bases). CDR1 and CDR2 (germline): ENHRY, SYGVKD. Trimming stripped 10 bases from V and 7 bases from J, with 18 bases between. The CDR3 is made up of 13 amino acids. The CDR3 loop is CATQQGVDNTQYF. In nucleotides, the CDR3 is TGTGCCACCCAACAGGGTGTCGATAATACGCAGTATTTT.

The CDR3 protein is CASSPHGTGDNEQFF. The CDR3 DNA reads TGTGCCAGCAGCCCTCACGGGACAGGGGACAATGAGCAGTTCTTC. The chain links TRBV9 to TRBJ2-1, with TRBD1 matching 10 bases. Germline CDR1 and CDR2: SGDLS and YYNGEE. The V and J ends lost 4 bases and 5 bases, in that order; junction bases with no gene match: 6. The CDR3 has 15 residues.

This chain joins TRBV28 and TRBJ2-5, with D perhaps TRBD1 (6 bases). The CDR3 length is 15 residues. Germline values: CDR1 MDHEN, CDR2 SYDVKM. Between the trimmed V and J ends, which lost 4 bases and 2 bases, there was a span of 14 bases. The CDR3 nucleotides are TGTGCCAGCAGTTCCCCCGGACAGCAACAAGAGACCCAGTACTTC. It codes for CASSSPGQQQETQYF.